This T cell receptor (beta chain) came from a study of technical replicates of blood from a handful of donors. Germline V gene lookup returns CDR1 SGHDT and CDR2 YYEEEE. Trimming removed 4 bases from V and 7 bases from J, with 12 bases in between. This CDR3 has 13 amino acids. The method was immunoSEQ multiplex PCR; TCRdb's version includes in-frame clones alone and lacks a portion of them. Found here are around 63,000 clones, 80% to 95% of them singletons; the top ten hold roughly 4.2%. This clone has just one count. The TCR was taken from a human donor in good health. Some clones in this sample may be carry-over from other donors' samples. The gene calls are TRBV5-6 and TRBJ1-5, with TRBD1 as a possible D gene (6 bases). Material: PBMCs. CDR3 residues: CASSQSRGQPQHF. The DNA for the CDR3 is TGTGCCAGCAGCCAGAGCAGGGGACAGCCCCAGCATTTT. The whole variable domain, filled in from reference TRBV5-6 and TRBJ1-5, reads DAGVTQSPTHLIKTRGQQVTLRCSPKSGHDTVSWYQQALGQGPQFIFQYYEEEERQRGNFPDRFSGHQFPNYSSELNVNALLLGDSALYLCASSQSRGQPQHFGDGTRLSIL.